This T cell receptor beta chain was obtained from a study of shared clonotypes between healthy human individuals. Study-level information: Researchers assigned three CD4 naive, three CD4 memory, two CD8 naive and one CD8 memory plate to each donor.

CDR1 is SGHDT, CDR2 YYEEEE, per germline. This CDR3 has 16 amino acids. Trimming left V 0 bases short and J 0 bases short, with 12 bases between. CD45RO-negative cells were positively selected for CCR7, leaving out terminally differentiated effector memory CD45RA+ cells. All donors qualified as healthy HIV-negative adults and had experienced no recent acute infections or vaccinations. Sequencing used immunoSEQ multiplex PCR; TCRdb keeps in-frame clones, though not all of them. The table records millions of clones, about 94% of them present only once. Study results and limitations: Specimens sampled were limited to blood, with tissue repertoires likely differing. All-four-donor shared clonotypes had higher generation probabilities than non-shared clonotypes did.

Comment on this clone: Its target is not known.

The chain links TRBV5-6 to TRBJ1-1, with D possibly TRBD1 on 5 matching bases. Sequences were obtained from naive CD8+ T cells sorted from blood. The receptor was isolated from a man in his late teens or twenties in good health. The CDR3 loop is CASSLDTGGLNTEAFF. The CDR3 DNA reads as TGTGCCAGCAGCTTGGATACAGGTGGGTTGAACACTGAAGCTTTCTTT.